Shown below are 8 T cell receptor beta chains from a single sample sequenced in a study of T cell responses to AZD1222 COVID-19 vaccine. Only in-frame clones appear in the TCRdb table, and some are missing; sequencing was by immunoSEQ multiplex PCR. This sample has about 60,000 clones; 70% to 90% occur once, and the top ten carry 15% to 20%. The sequencing here drew on peripheral blood, taken on day 0 of AZD1222 vaccination. The source of these receptors is an adult in good health.

The CDR3 DNA is TGTGCCAGCAGCTTAGACCCAGGCTGGAACATTCAGTACTTC. Translated, it gives CASSLDPGWNIQYF. The J gene is TRBJ2-4, the V gene TRBV11-2, with D unclear. The CDR3 sequence is 14 residues long. Trimming stripped 0 bases from V and 7 bases from J, with 10 bases between. In germline, CDR1 is SGHAT, CDR2 FQNNGV.

This chain links TRBV30 with TRBJ2-5; D might be TRBD2 (6 bases). Germline lookup yields CDR1 GTSNPN and CDR2 SVGIG (reference sequence). The V end was cut by 2 bases, the J end by 4 bases, with 8 bases between. The CDR3 loop spans 12 amino acids. The CDR3 reads CAWSLGGETQYF. CDR3 bases: TGTGCCTGGAGTCTGGGAGGAGAGACCCAGTACTTC. The entire variable domain, with the rest obtained from reference TRBV30 and TRBJ2-5, is as follows: SQTIHQWPATLVQPVGSPLSLECTVEGTSNPNLYWYRQAAGRGLQLLFYSVGIGQISSEVPQNLSASRPQDRQFILSSKKLLLSDSGFYLCAWSLGGETQYFGPGTRLLVL.

This clone was seen only once. The chain has TRBV7-2 and TRBJ2-2; 8 bases fit TRBD2. From germline, CDR1 is SGHTA and CDR2 FQGNSA. The V gene end was trimmed by 0 bases and the J gene end by 5 bases; junction bases not matched to a gene: 5. The CDR3 sequence is 16 residues long. The CDR3 spells CASSLALAEATGELFF. CDR3 bases: TGTGCCAGCAGCTTAGCACTAGCGGAGGCTACCGGGGAGCTGTTTTTT. The complete variable domain, with remaining parts taken from reference TRBV7-2 and TRBJ2-2, reads GAGVSQSPSNKVTEKGKDVELRCDPISGHTALYWYRQSLGQGLEFLIYFQGNSAPDKSGLPSDRFSAERTGGSVSTLTIQRTQQEDSAVYLCASSLALAEATGELFFGEGSRLTVL.

The chain is built from TRBV5-4 and TRBJ1-6; 8 bases align to TRBD1. J gave up 9 bases and V 3 bases, and 5 bases lay outside the gene matches. CDR3 size: 14 residues. The V gene's germline CDR1 is SGHNT and CDR2 YYREEE (reference sequence). This CDR3 reads CASSYGQGGSPLHF. For the CDR3, the DNA is TGTGCCAGCAGCTACGGACAGGGTGGTTCACCCCTCCACTTT.

V and J are TRBV5-1 and TRBJ2-7; 7 nucleotides line up with TRBD2. CDR3 length equals 14 residues. The junction had 5 bases not matched to a gene; V was cut back by 0 bases and J by 5 bases. CDR1 and CDR2 (germline): SGHRS, YFSETQ. CDR3 bases: TGCGCCAGCAGCTTGGAGGGACGGGAGGACGAGCAGTACTTC. Encoded protein: CASSLEGREDEQYF.

The rearrangement uses TRBV10-3 and TRBJ1-4; possibly TRBD1 for D (6 bases). Germline V gene data show CDR1 as ENHRY and CDR2 as SYGVKD. V was pared by 3 bases and J by 5 bases, with 13 bases between. The CDR3 has 15 amino acids. Here the CDR3 DNA reads TGTGCCATCAGTGATTTCGGGGGGGCAAATGAAAAACTGTTTTTT. It encodes CAISDFGGANEKLFF.

The genes are TRBV9 and TRBJ2-7; perhaps TRBD2 as D (5 bases). The CDR3 length is 12 residues. The germline V and J ends were trimmed by 4 bases and 4 bases, with 9 bases remaining between them. Germline V gives CDR1 SGDLS, CDR2 YYNGEE. The chain's CDR3 is CASSPGNYEQYF. The CDR3 DNA reads TGTGCCAGCAGCCCCGGGAATTACGAGCAGTACTTC.

In this sample, this clone turned up once. The chain has TRBV6-5 and TRBJ1-2; D is undetermined. CDR1 and CDR2 from the germline V gene are MNHEY and SVGAGI. Trimming removed 5 bases at V and 2 bases at J, with 3 bases between. The CDR3 totals 11 residues. The CDR3 DNA reads TGTGCCAGCAGTCTAAACTATGGCTACACCTTC. Its translation is CASSLNYGYTF.